A selection of T cell receptor beta chains follows, all from one sample in a study of cytomegalovirus exposure and HLA in healthy donors. Assay used: immunoSEQ multiplex PCR; TCRdb lists only in-frame clones, some missing. The data contain about 63,000 clones, approximately 71% of them seen just once; the ten biggest clones take up 4.5% to 5.5%. Source material: PBMCs. All receptors come from a man aged 45-65 years in good health and CMV-seronegative. Both conserved end residues are part of each CDR3. D genes are given only for firm matches. Part of the rows lack a size; the others show once, few, many or a class for expanded clones.

D: TRBD1
size: NA
J: TRBJ2-7
V: TRBV10-2
CDR3: CASSQPTTGAYEQYF

D: TRBD2
size: NA
J: TRBJ2-1
V: TRBV2
CDR3: CASKNGGAATYNEQFF

D: NA
size: NA
J: TRBJ1-1
V: TRBV5-4
CDR3: CASSFAGLNTEAFF

D: NA
size: once
J: TRBJ1-3
V: TRBV19
CDR3: CASSSGVGNTIYF

D: NA
size: NA
J: TRBJ2-5
V: TRBV5-1
CDR3: CASSRGVQETQYF

D: NA
size: NA
J: TRBJ1-2
V: TRBV30
CDR3: CVEGKKNYGYTF

D: NA
size: NA
J: TRBJ2-7
V: TRBV7-9
CDR3: CASSPRSSPYYEQYF

D: TRBD1
size: once
J: TRBJ1-2
V: TRBV30
CDR3: CAWGQGFSYGYTF

D: TRBD1
size: NA
J: TRBJ1-6
V: TRBV10-1
CDR3: CASSQGQPNSPLHF

D: TRBD1
size: NA
J: TRBJ2-1
V: TRBV6-5
CDR3: CASRGTGAVNEQFF

D: TRBD2
size: few
J: TRBJ2-7
V: TRBV9
CDR3: CASSVRGGSYEQYF

D: TRBD2
size: medium-sized
J: TRBJ2-3
V: TRBV4-2
CDR3: CASSQEEAGGPDTQYF

D: NA
size: few
J: TRBJ1-4
V: TRBV19
CDR3: CASRAAWSEKLFF

D: TRBD2
size: few
J: TRBJ2-3
V: TRBV5-4
CDR3: CASSQERGGQDTQYF

D: TRBD1
size: NA
J: NA
V: TRBV14
CDR3: CASSQALTGAYEQYF

D: TRBD1
size: NA
J: TRBJ1-2
V: TRBV5-4
CDR3: CASRLGLDRGSSYGYTF

D: TRBD1
size: NA
J: TRBJ2-3
V: TRBV13
CDR3: CASEKGQWSDTQYF

D: TRBD1
size: NA
J: TRBJ1-2
V: TRBV5-4
CDR3: CASSFKGRTGGSYGYTF

D: TRBD1
size: few
J: TRBJ1-2
V: TRBV4-1
CDR3: CASSQNRDRRHGYTF

D: TRBD1
size: NA
J: TRBJ1-5
V: TRBV19
CDR3: CASSTGTVEQPQHF

D: TRBD1
size: once
J: TRBJ2-5
V: TRBV6-5
CDR3: CASSYGTGGETQYF

D: TRBD1
size: once
J: TRBJ1-4
V: TRBV5-1
CDR3: CASSLMAGGTEKLFF

D: TRBD1
size: NA
J: TRBJ2-3
V: TRBV15
CDR3: CATSTQTGAADTQYF

D: NA
size: NA
J: TRBJ1-1
V: TRBV2
CDR3: CASSEVSRGHEAFF

D: TRBD1
size: NA
J: TRBJ1-1
V: TRBV5-6
CDR3: CASSAGQGAGTEAFF

D: NA
size: NA
J: TRBJ2-5
V: TRBV5-1
CDR3: CASSLVGGGETQYF

D: TRBD1
size: NA
J: TRBJ1-2
V: TRBV30
CDR3: CAWSLGQGYGYTF

D: TRBD2
size: NA
J: TRBJ2-5
V: TRBV6-1
CDR3: CASKRNGGQETQYF

D: NA
size: NA
J: TRBJ1-5
V: TRBV27
CDR3: CASSLEFSSNQPQHF

D: NA
size: NA
J: TRBJ2-3
V: TRBV6-1
CDR3: CASSVRGDTQYF

D: TRBD2
size: NA
J: TRBJ2-3
V: TRBV30
CDR3: CAWNHPTSGRTDTQYF

D: NA
size: once
J: TRBJ2-1
V: TRBV5-4
CDR3: CASSEERPSYNEQFF

D: NA
size: NA
J: TRBJ2-3
V: TRBV19
CDR3: CASRGLSTDTQYF